This is a list of T cell receptor beta chains from one sample in a study of blood T cell repertoires in COVID-19. Libraries were prepared by immunoSEQ multiplex PCR; TCRdb keeps only in-frame clonotypes and omits some of them. The sample shows about 100,000 clones, around four fifths of them seen only once. Sample: peripheral blood. The receptors come from a woman in her 70s with acute or convalescent COVID-19. Both conserved end residues are part of each CDR3. The D gene is left open where the match is weak. Part of the rows lack a size; the others show once, few, many or a class for expanded clones.

size	V	D	J	DNA	CDR3
NA	TRBV7-8	TRBD2	TRBJ2-2	TGTGCCAGCAGCTTTAGCGGGGGAACGGCCGGGGAGCTGTTTTTT	CASSFSGGTAGELFF
once	TRBV28	NA	TRBJ1-2	TGTGCCAGCAGTCCGCCTGATTTGCCGGGGGGCTATGGCTACACCTTC	CASSPPDLPGGYGYTF
NA	TRBV18	NA	TRBJ2-2	TGTGCCAGCTCACCAACGGGGGGCCAGAACGCCGGGGAGCTGTTTTTT	CASSPTGGQNAGELFF
NA	TRBV19	NA	TRBJ1-5	TGTGCCAGTACGCGGGGAGTGGGCTATAGCAATCAGCCCCAGCATTTT	CASTRGVGYSNQPQHF
NA	TRBV19	TRBD1	TRBJ1-5	TGTGCCAGTAATTCTGGGACAGCTTATAGCAATCAGCCCCAGCATTTT	CASNSGTAYSNQPQHF
NA	TRBV29-1	TRBD1	TRBJ1-1	TGCAGCGTTGGGACAGGGAACACTGAAGCTTTCTTT	CSVGTGNTEAFF
NA	TRBV7-2	NA	TRBJ1-4	TGTGCCAGCAGCGCGGCCCGTTTAGGCAATGAAAAACTGTTTTTT	CASSAARLGNEKLFF
few	TRBV5-8	TRBD1	TRBJ1-1	TGTGCCAGCAGCTTCGGCCAGGGGGCTTCTGAAGCTTTCTTT	CASSFGQGASEAFF
NA	TRBV6-1	NA	TRBJ2-1	TGTGCCAGCAGTATCCGCTATGACAATGAGCAGTTCTTC	CASSIRYDNEQFF
NA	TRBV6-5	NA	TRBJ2-5	TGTGCCAGCAGAAAGGGGGGGCGAGGAGAGACCCAGTACTTC	CASRKGGRGETQYF
NA	TRBV5-6	NA	TRBJ1-1	TGTGCCAGCCAGGGTAGATACACTGAAGCTTTCTTT	CASQGRYTEAFF
NA	TRBV5-6	TRBD1	TRBJ2-5	TGTGCCAGCAGCTGGTCTACCGGGACAGGGGAAGAGACCCAGTACTTC	CASSWSTGTGEETQYF
few	TRBV10-3	TRBD1	TRBJ1-3	TGTGCCATCAGTGAGACACAGGGGAACACCATATATTTT	CAISETQGNTIYF
few	TRBV3-1/TRBV3-2	NA	TRBJ1-6	TGTGCCAGCAGCCAAGTCTGGACAGTTAATAATTCACCCCTCCACTTT	CASSQVWTVNNSPLHF
NA	TRBV10-3	TRBD2	TRBJ2-7	TGTGCCATTTCCGCGACACTAGCGGGGGGCCCGAGACCCTCCGAGCAGTACTTC	CAISATLAGGPRPSEQYF